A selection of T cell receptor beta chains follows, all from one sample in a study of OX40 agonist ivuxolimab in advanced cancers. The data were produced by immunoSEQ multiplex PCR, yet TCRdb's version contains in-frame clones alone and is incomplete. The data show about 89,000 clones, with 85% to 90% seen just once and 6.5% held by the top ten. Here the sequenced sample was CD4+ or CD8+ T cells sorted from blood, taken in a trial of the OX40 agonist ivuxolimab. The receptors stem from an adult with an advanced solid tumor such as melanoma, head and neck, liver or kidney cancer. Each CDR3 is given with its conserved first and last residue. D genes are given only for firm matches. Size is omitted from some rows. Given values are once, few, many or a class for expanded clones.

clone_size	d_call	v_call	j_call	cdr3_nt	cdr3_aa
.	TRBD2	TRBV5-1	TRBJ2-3	TGCGCCAGCAGCATACACGGACTAGCGGGGGGAAGCACAGATACGCAGTATTTT	CASSIHGLAGGSTDTQYF
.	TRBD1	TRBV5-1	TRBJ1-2	TGCGCCAGCAGCCCGGGCCAGACAGGGAACTATGGCTACACCTTC	CASSPGQTGNYGYTF
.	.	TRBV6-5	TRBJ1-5	TGTGCCAGCAGTTACGGCCCAGTTGGGCTCAATCAGCCCCAGCATTTT	CASSYGPVGLNQPQHF
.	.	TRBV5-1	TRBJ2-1	TGCGCCAGCAGCTTGGGAGCCGGGTACGAGCAGTTCTTC	CASSLGAGYEQFF
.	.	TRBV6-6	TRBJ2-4	TGTGCCAGCAACCCAGGCAGGAGGGCACCCAAAAACATTCAGTACTTC	CASNPGRRAPKNIQYF
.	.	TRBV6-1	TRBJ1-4	TGTGCCACCCAACAGTGGGACCCCCTTGAAAAACTGTTTTTT	CATQQWDPLEKLFF
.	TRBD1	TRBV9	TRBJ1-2	TGTGCCAGCAGCGTAGGAGGGGGCGCTGGCTATGGCTACACCTTC	CASSVGGGAGYGYTF
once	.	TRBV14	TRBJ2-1	TGTGCCAGCAGCCAAGTGAGGGTAGCGTATTACAATGAGCAGTTCTTC	CASSQVRVAYYNEQFF
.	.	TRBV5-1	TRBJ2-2	TGCGCCAGCAGCCGCGGGACTTTGAACACCGGGGAGCTGTTTTTT	CASSRGTLNTGELFF
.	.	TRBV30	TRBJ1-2	TGTGCCTGGAGTGTACTGAGGAACTATGGCTACACCTTC	CAWSVLRNYGYTF
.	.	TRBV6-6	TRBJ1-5	TGTGCCAGCAGTTACGGGGGCATAAATCAGCCCCAGCATTTT	CASSYGGINQPQHF
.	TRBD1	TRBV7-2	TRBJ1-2	TGTGCCAGCAGCTCGGGACAGTTTTTCTATGGCTACACCTTC	CASSSGQFFYGYTF
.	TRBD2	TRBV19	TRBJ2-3	TGTGCCAGTAGTTTCGGACTAGCGGGGACAGATACGCAGTATTTT	CASSFGLAGTDTQYF
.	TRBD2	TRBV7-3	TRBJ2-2	TGTGCCAGCAGCTTAGTAGGCGTAGGAGCTAGCGGGACCGGGGAGCTGTTTTTT	CASSLVGVGASGTGELFF
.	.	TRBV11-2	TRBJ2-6	TGTGCCAGCAGCTTCGTGGGGGCCAACGTCCTGACTTTC	CASSFVGANVLTF
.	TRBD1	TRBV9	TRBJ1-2	TGTGCCAGCAGCGTAGGGGGGACAGCTGCTAACTATGGCTACACCTTC	CASSVGGTAANYGYTF
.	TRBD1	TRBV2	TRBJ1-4	TGTGCCACGGGACAGGGCCGAGAGAAACTGTTTTTT	CATGQGREKLFF
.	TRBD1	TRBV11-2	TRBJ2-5	TGTGCCAGCAGCTTAAGAGGGGGCAACAAAGAGACCCAGTACTTC	CASSLRGGNKETQYF
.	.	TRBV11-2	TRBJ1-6	TGTGCCAGCAGCTTAGGCAGAACATATAATTCACCCCTCCACTTT	CASSLGRTYNSPLHF
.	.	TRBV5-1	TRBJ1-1	TGCGCCAGCAGTGGACAGCTGAACACTGAAGCTTTCTTT	CASSGQLNTEAFF
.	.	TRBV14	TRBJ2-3	TGTGCCAGCAGCCCGAGGGACTTCACAGATACGCAGTATTTT	CASSPRDFTDTQYF
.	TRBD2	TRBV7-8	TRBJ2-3	TGTGCCAGCAGCTTCGGGGGGAGAACGGATACGCAGTATTTT	CASSFGGRTDTQYF
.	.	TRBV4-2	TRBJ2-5	TGTGCCAGCAGCCAAGATGGTAGGAACGGGGAGACCCAGTACTTC	CASSQDGRNGETQYF
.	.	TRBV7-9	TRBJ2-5	TGTGCCAGCAGCTTAAATGAAGAGACCCAGTACTTC	CASSLNEETQYF
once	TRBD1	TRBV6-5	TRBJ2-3	TGTGCCAGCAGTTACCGACAGGGTTGGACAGATACGCAGTATTTT	CASSYRQGWTDTQYF
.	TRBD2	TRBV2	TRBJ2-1	TGTGCCAGCAGGGGACTAGCGGACTCCTACAATGAGCAGTTCTTC	CASRGLADSYNEQFF
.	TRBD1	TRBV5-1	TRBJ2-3	TGCGCCAGCAGCTTGACAGGGGCCACAGATACGCAGTATTTT	CASSLTGATDTQYF
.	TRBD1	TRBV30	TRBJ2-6	TGTGCCTGGAGTCGGGACAGAAGCTCTGGGGCCAACGTCCTGACTTTC	CAWSRDRSSGANVLTF
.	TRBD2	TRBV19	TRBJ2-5	TGTGCCAGTAGCGGGAGGGGGGCAGGGACCCAGTACTTC	CASSGRGAGTQYF
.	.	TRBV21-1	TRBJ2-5	TGTGCCAGCAGCAACCTTCGGATCCTCCAAGAGACCCAGTACTTC	CASSNLRILQETQYF
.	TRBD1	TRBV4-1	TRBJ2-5	TGCGCCAGCAGCCACGACCCGGGACAGCCAGAGACCCAGTACTTC	CASSHDPGQPETQYF
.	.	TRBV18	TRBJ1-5	TGTGCCAGCTCACCGTCGGGGAATAGCAATCAGCCCCAGCATTTT	CASSPSGNSNQPQHF
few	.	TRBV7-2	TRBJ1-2	TGTGCCAGCAGTCATAGTTCCGGGACGCTAAATGGCTACACCTTC	CASSHSSGTLNGYTF
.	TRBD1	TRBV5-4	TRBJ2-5	TGTGCCAGCAGCTTGGCAGACAGGGGGCGCAGTAGGGAGACCCAGTACTTC	CASSLADRGRSRETQYF
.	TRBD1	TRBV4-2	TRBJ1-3	TGTGCCAGCAGCCAAGACGCGACAGGGGCGGGTGGAAACACCATATATTTT	CASSQDATGAGGNTIYF
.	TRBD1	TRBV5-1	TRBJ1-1	TGCGCCAGCACCGGGACAGGGGGCACTGAAGCTTTCTTT	CASTGTGGTEAFF
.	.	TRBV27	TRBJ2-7	TGTGCCAGCAGTTCCCCCAGGAGCTCCTACGAGCAGTACTTC	CASSSPRSSYEQYF
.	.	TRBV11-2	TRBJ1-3	TGTGCCAGCAGCTCAAGGGTGGACTCTGGAAACACCATATATTTT	CASSSRVDSGNTIYF
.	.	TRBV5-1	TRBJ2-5	TGCGCCAGCAGCGCAGGGTACCAAGAGACCCAGTACTTC	CASSAGYQETQYF
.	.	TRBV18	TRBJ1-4	TGTGCCAGCTCACCATCGGGTGAAAAACTGTTTTTT	CASSPSGEKLFF
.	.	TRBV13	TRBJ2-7	TGTGCCAGCAGCTTAGGAGGTCTCTACGAGCAGTACTTC	CASSLGGLYEQYF
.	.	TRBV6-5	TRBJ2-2	TGTGCCAGCAGTTACTCGAGGGGCACCGGGGAGCTGTTTTTT	CASSYSRGTGELFF
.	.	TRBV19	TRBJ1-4	TGTGCCAGTAGTCGGACGGGTCGTGAAAAACTGTTTTTT	CASSRTGREKLFF
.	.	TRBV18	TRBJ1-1	TGTGCCAGCTCAAGCTTACCGGAAACTGAAGCTTTCTTT	CASSSLPETEAFF
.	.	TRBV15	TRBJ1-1	TGTGCCACCAGCAGACCAGGGTCCTACACTGAAGCTTTCTTT	CATSRPGSYTEAFF
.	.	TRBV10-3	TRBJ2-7	TGTGCCATCAGTGATTGGACAGAGAGCTCCTACGAGCAGTACTTC	CAISDWTESSYEQYF
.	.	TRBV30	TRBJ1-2	TGTGCCTGGGATCGGGACGGTGGGGGACTTTATGGCTACACCTTC	CAWDRDGGGLYGYTF